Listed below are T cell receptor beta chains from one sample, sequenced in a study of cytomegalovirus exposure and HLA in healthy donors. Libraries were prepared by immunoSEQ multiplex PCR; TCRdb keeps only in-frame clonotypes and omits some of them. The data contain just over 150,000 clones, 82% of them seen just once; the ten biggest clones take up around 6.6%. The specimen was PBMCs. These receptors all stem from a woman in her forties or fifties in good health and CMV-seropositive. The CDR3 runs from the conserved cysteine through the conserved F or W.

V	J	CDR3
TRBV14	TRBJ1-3	CASRPTGVGNTIYF
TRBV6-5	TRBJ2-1	CASSSPGTGINNEQFF
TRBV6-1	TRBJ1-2	CASSVQTGTYGYTF
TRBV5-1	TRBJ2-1	CASSLGQVYNEQFF
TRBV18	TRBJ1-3	CASSDDSSGNTIYF
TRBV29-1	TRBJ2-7	CSVNRGWEQYF
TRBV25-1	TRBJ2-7	CASSPRGGLVDHEQYF
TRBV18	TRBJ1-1	CASSPPEGRTEAFF
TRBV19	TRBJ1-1	CTSSSRGSTEAFF
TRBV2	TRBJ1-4	CASSTPTGPNEKLFF